This T cell receptor beta chain originates from a study of blood T cell repertoires in COVID-19. Study-wide context: Italy, Spain and the United States were the sources of the convalescent and acute COVID-19 samples. PBMCs, B-cell-depleted T cells, or T cells provided the cDNA or gDNA that made up the material.

The germline V gene encodes CDR1 SGHRS and CDR2 YFSETQ. This CDR3 spans 20 amino acids. Trimming cost V 0 bases and J 4 bases; bases outside gene matches: 16. The assay was immunoSEQ multiplex PCR, and TCRdb's table has in-frame clones only and misses some. The table shows approximately 260,000 clones, with 85% to 90% occurring only once. Sequencing used peripheral blood. The receptor comes from a woman aged 40 to 55 with acute or convalescent COVID-19. The chain couples TRBV5-1 to TRBJ2-1; TRBD2 matches at 10 bases. The CDR3 protein is CASSLAASGGPLSLYNEQFF. CDR3 nucleotide sequence: TGCGCCAGCAGCTTGGCGGCTAGCGGGGGACCACTAAGCCTATACAATGAGCAGTTCTTC.